This T cell receptor (beta chain) originates from a study of CD8 T cells in Susac syndrome. RNA totalling roughly 0.45 to 1 ug underwent reverse transcription with random hexamers. TCRdb called the immunoSEQ multiplex PCR reads again in MiXCR, with one record for every CDR3 protein. The sample lists some 200,000 distinct CDR3 sequences, 85% to 95% occurring once. The CDR3 runs to 15 residues. Germline assignment: CDR1 SGHKS and CDR2 YYEKEE (reference sequence). The trim removed 7 bases at V and 2 bases at J, leaving 12 bases unmatched. The receptor was derived from a human donor with Susac syndrome. The J gene is TRBJ2-7, the V gene TRBV5-5, with 7 bases fitting TRBD1. What was sequenced was CD8+ T cells from PBMCs. The CDR3 DNA is TGTGCCAGCGTCCCTAGGGGGCAGGGGGCCTACGAGCAGTACTTC. It encodes CASVPRGQGAYEQYF.